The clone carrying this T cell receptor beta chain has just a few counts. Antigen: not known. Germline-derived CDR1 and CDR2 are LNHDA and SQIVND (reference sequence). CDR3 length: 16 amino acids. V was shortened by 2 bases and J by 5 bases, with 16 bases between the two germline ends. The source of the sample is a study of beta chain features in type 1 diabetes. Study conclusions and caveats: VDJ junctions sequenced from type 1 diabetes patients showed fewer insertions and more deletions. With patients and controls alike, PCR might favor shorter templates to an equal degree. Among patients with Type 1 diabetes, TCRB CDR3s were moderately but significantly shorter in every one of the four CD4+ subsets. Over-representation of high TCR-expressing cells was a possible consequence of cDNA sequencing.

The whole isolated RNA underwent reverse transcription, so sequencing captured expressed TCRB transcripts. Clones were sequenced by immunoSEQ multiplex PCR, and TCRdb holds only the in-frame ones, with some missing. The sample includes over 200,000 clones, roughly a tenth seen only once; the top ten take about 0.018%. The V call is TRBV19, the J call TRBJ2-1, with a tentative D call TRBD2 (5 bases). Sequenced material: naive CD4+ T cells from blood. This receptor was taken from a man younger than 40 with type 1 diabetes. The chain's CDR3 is CASSISRGSGNNEQFF. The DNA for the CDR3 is TGTGCCAGTAGTATAAGTCGGGGTAGTGGAAACAATGAGCAGTTCTTC.